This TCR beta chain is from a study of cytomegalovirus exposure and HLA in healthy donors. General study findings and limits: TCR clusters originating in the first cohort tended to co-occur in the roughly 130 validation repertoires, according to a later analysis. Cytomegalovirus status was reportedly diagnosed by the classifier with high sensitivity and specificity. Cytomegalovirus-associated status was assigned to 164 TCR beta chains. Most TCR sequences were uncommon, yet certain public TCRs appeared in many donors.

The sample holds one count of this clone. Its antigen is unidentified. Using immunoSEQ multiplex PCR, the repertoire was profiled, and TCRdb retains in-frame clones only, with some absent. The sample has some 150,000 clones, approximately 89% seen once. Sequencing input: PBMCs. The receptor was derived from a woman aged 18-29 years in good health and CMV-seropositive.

CDR3 DNA sequence: TGTGCCAGCAGCCTCACCCTCCTGCCGGGACAGGGGGCCTACGAGCAGTACTTC. Translating it yields CASSLTLLPGQGAYEQYF. This sequence joins TRBV5-5 and TRBJ2-7, with 11 bases matching TRBD1. This CDR3 spans 18 amino acids. Germline lookup yields CDR1 SGHKS and CDR2 YYEKEE (reference sequence). The ends lost 4 bases at V and 2 bases at J; junction bases unmatched: 14.